This T cell receptor (beta chain) was profiled in a study of blood T cell repertoires in COVID-19. Only in-frame clones appear in the TCRdb table, and some are missing; sequencing was by immunoSEQ multiplex PCR. The sample shows under 70,000 clones, 87% of them seen only once. Sequenced material: peripheral blood. This TCR came from a woman under 30 with acute or convalescent COVID-19.

CDR3 region: CASTDRTYGYTF. The DNA for the CDR3 is TGTGCCTCGACGGACAGAACTTATGGCTACACCTTC. The chain is built from TRBV24-1 and TRBJ1-2; D is possibly TRBD1 (6 bases). V lost 12 bases to trimming and J lost 5 bases, with 15 bases between them. The CDR3 is 12 residues long. The germline gives CDR1 KGHDR, CDR2 SFDVKD.